The 8 T cell receptor beta chains reported below all come from one sample, sequenced in a study of blood T cell repertoires in COVID-19. TCRdb keeps only in-frame clones here, not all; method: immunoSEQ multiplex PCR. Here the sample spans some 150,000 clones, around 81% being singletons. Source material: peripheral blood. Source of these receptors: a woman aged 60 to 75 with active or convalescent COVID-19.

The genes are TRBV7-7 and TRBJ2-5; D perhaps matches TRBD1 (6 bases). This CDR3 region has 15 residues. Trimming stripped 2 bases from V and 3 bases from J, with 13 bases between. Looked up from germline, CDR1 is SSHAT and CDR2 is FNYEAQ (reference sequence). The CDR3 is CASSLIPGEKETQYF. CDR3 DNA sequence: TGTGCCAGCAGCTTAATTCCAGGGGAAAAAGAGACCCAGTACTTC.

V is TRBV3-1 (or the pseudogene TRBV3-2) and J is TRBJ2-3; the match to TRBD2 covers 12 bases. V lost 6 bases and J lost 5; bases outside the gene matches: 6. CDR3 size: 15 residues. Germline lookup yields CDR1 LGHDT and CDR2 YNNKEL (reference sequence). Written as DNA, the CDR3 is TGTGCCAGCAGTCTAGCGGGGGGGCCGGGAGATACGCAGTATTTT. This encodes CASSLAGGPGDTQYF.

This clone has only a few counts. This chain uses TRBV24-1 with TRBJ2-2; tentative D call: TRBD2 (5 bases). Germline V gene lookup returns CDR1 KGHDR and CDR2 SFDVKD. V was clipped by 1 base and J by 7 bases, with 6 bases between them. This CDR3 has 13 residues. Here the CDR3 reads CATSDFSGGELFF. The CDR3 nucleotides are TGTGCCACCAGTGATTTCAGCGGCGGGGAGCTGTTTTTT.

The chain couples TRBV19 to TRBJ1-5; 9 positions agree with TRBD1. CDR1 LNHDA and CDR2 SQIVND come from the germline V gene (reference sequence). This CDR3 has 15 amino acids. Unmatched junction bases numbered 6, after V lost 4 bases and J lost 5 bases. The CDR3 nucleotides read TGTGCCAGTAGTACACAGGGGGCCAACCATCAGCCCCAGCATTTT. This gives the protein CASSTQGANHQPQHF.

The genes are TRBV6-5 and TRBJ2-3, with D tentatively TRBD2 (5 bases). V was cut by 6 bases and J by 3 bases, with 10 bases left in between. CDR3 length equals 13 residues. Germline V gene lookup returns CDR1 MNHEY and CDR2 SVGAGI. CDR3 region: CASRREGTDTQYF. CDR3 sequence (DNA): TGTGCCAGCAGGAGGGAAGGGACAGATACGCAGTATTTT.

The chain recombines TRBV9 with TRBJ2-5; 12 nucleotides match TRBD2. Germline V gene sequence: CDR1 SGDLS, CDR2 YYNGEE. Trimming cost V 4 bases and J 2 bases; bases outside gene matches: 3. This CDR3 is 15 amino acids long. The CDR3 coding sequence is TGTGCCAGCAGCCAGACTAGCGGGGGACAAGAGACCCAGTACTTC. Encoded protein: CASSQTSGGQETQYF.

The V gene is TRBV29-1, the J gene TRBJ2-1; the D gene could be TRBD1 or TRBD2 (7 bases each). The CDR3 extends over 12 amino acids. With 7 bases removed from V and 7 bases from J, the gap between germline ends came to 14 bases. Germline loops: CDR1 SQVTM, CDR2 ANQGSEA. The CDR3 DNA reads TGCAGCGGGGGAGGGGGCCAGAATGAGCAGTTCTTC. This sequence encodes CSGGGGQNEQFF.

The chain combines TRBV28 with TRBJ2-1; 11 bases map to TRBD2. Trimming took 2 bases from V and 4 from J; bases not matched to a gene: 4. CDR1 MDHEN and CDR2 SYDVKM come from the germline V gene. The CDR3 contains 16 residues. The CDR3 DNA reads as TGTGCCAGCAGTTTAATAGCGGGGGGGAATTACAATGAGCAGTTCTTC. This sequence encodes CASSLIAGGNYNEQFF.